Each of the 28 T cell receptor beta chains below was sequenced from the same sample in a study of cytomegalovirus exposure and HLA in healthy donors (dated by TCRdb to the late 2010s). Library method: the immunoSEQ multiplex PCR assay. A mixture of 60 forward primers for TCR Vbeta segments and 13 reverse primers for TCR Jbeta segments was used in the multiplex PCR. TCRdb stores this immuneACCESS table with in-frame sequences only. Part of the clones is absent; in the studies checked, under half of the shortfall reflects unresolved V genes, and no reason is known for the rest. The sample table shows over 75,000 clones, and about 79% are seen once. About 6.4% of the sample is in the top ten clones. The sequencing input was PBMCs. The receptors stem from a female donor in good health and CMV-seronegative.

The V call is TRBV6-5, the J call TRBJ1-5; possible D gene TRBD1, 6 bases. The CDR3 has 14 amino acids. With 6 bases removed from V and 1 base from J, the gap between germline ends came to 10 bases. Germline loops: CDR1 MNHEY, CDR2 SVGAGI. CDR3 sequence (DNA): TGTGCCAGCAGCCCACAGGGAAGCAATCAGCCCCAGCATTTT. It encodes CASSPQGSNQPQHF.

The genes are TRBV4-3 and TRBJ1-2, with D uncertain. Germline V gene lookup returns CDR1 LGHNA and CDR2 YSLEER. This CDR3 spans 15 amino acids. V lost 0 bases to trimming and J lost 3 bases, with 11 bases between them. CDR3 in amino acids: CASSQDLSSHYGYTF. CDR3 in DNA: TGCGCCAGCAGCCAAGATTTGTCCAGTCACTATGGCTACACCTTC.

The rearrangement uses TRBV2 and TRBJ1-2, with 7 positions matching TRBD1. Germline-derived CDR1 and CDR2 are SNHLY and FYNNEI. V trimming: 6 bases; J trimming: 4 bases; junction bases outside the gene matches: 5. CDR3 length: 13 amino acids. DNA of the CDR3: TGTGCCAGCAGCCGGGACAGCTCCTATGGCTACACCTTC. Translated: CASSRDSSYGYTF.

The chain is built from TRBV5-4 and TRBJ2-2; TRBD1 is a possible D gene (6 bases). This CDR3 has 16 amino acids. V lost 4 bases to trimming and J lost 4 bases, with 17 bases between them. CDR1 and CDR2 from the germline V gene are SGHNT and YYREEE (reference sequence). In DNA, the CDR3 is TGTGCCAGCAGCCCAAGGGGCAGGGGAGCCACCGGGGAGCTGTTTTTT. Protein sequence: CASSPRGRGATGELFF.

The rearrangement joins TRBV6-5 to TRBJ1-4; no clear D gene. The CDR3 has 15 residues. V lost 5 bases and J 0 bases, leaving 10 bases between the germline ends. Looked up from germline, CDR1 is MNHEY and CDR2 is SVGAGI. CDR3 bases: TGTGCCAGCAGTACCAACAGTGCAACTAATGAAAAACTGTTTTTT. It yields the protein CASSTNSATNEKLFF.

The chain joins TRBV19 to TRBJ2-7; 10 positions match TRBD1. The V gene's germline CDR1 is LNHDA and CDR2 SQIVND (reference sequence). Trimming cost V 7 bases and J 0 bases; bases outside gene matches: 6. The CDR3 has 15 residues. The CDR3 DNA is TGTGCCAGTAAACCCGGGACAGGGGTCTCCTACGAGCAGTACTTC. It translates to CASKPGTGVSYEQYF.

The DNA for the CDR3 is TGCAGCGTTGAAAGGACAGGGGGCACAGAGACCCAGTACTTC. Its translation: CSVERTGGTETQYF. This chain joins TRBV29-1 and TRBJ2-5, with 11 bases fitting TRBD1. In germline, CDR1 is SQVTM, CDR2 ANQGSEA. CDR3 length: 14 residues. V trimming: 2 bases; J trimming: 4 bases; junction bases outside the gene matches: 3.

The chain carries TRBV25-1 and TRBJ2-1, with a possible D match to TRBD2 (5 bases). CDR3 size: 14 residues. Germline CDR1 reads MGHDK; CDR2 reads SYGVNS. Trimming removed 3 bases from V and 4 bases from J, with 10 bases in between. The DNA of the CDR3 is TGTGCCAGCAGTGATGGTGGGAGATACAATGAGCAGTTCTTC. Encoded protein: CASSDGGRYNEQFF.

This chain joins TRBV10-3 and TRBJ2-5; perhaps TRBD1 as D (7 bases). Germline V lookup: CDR1 ENHRY, CDR2 SYGVKD. This CDR3 contains 13 residues. Trimming stripped 8 bases from V and 4 bases from J, with 14 bases between. CDR3 sequence reads: CAIAGGFLETQYF. The CDR3 region has the DNA TGTGCCATCGCAGGGGGGTTCCTAGAGACCCAGTACTTC.

The rearrangement links TRBV5-1 to TRBJ2-1; 7 positions agree with TRBD2. The CDR3 has 14 amino acids. Trimming took 0 bases from V and 6 from J; bases not matched to a gene: 3. Germline lookup yields CDR1 SGHRS and CDR2 YFSETQ. This chain's CDR3 is CASSLGRGGNEQFF. CDR3 in DNA: TGCGCCAGCAGCTTGGGTCGCGGGGGCAATGAGCAGTTCTTC.

The CDR3 loop is CASSISGGRNTEAFF. CDR3 DNA sequence: TGTGCCAGTAGTATTTCAGGGGGGCGGAACACTGAAGCTTTCTTT. The V gene is TRBV19, the J gene TRBJ1-1, with TRBD1 matching 7 bases. V gave up 3 bases and J gave up 1 base; unmatched junction bases: 5. The CDR3 contains 15 residues. Germline lookup yields CDR1 LNHDA and CDR2 SQIVND (reference sequence).

The chain combines TRBV2 with TRBJ2-7, with 9 bases lining up with TRBD2. Germline lookup yields CDR1 SNHLY and CDR2 FYNNEI. J gave up 4 bases and V 5 bases, and 9 bases lay outside the gene matches. This CDR3 contains 15 residues. CDR3 amino acids: CASSPGVLAGYEQYF. In nucleotides, the CDR3 is TGTGCCAGCAGTCCTGGGGTGCTAGCGGGATACGAGCAGTACTTC.

The chain combines TRBV28 with TRBJ2-5, with 7 bases matching TRBD1. The CDR3 is 12 residues long. Germline V gene data show CDR1 as MDHEN and CDR2 as SYDVKM. The J segment lost 0 bases and the V segment lost 8 bases, leaving 0 bases of the junction unmatched. The CDR3 loop reads CASGTDQETQYF. CDR3 nucleotides: TGTGCCAGCGGGACAGACCAAGAGACCCAGTACTTC.

This sequence joins TRBV27 and TRBJ2-1, with 7 bases identical to TRBD2. This CDR3 spans 15 amino acids. CDR1 is MNHEY, CDR2 SMNVEV, per germline (reference sequence). After removal of 3 bases from V and 10 bases from J, the junction contained 12 bases not matched to a gene. The CDR3 DNA is TGTGCCAGCAGTTTGGGTCTAGCGGACCGTAAAGAGCAGTTCTTC. This translates into CASSLGLADRKEQFF.

The rearrangement links TRBV11-3 to TRBJ2-1; the match to TRBD2 covers 11 bases. The CDR3 runs to 16 residues. V trimming: 3 bases; J trimming: 2 bases; junction bases outside the gene matches: 3. The germline V gene has CDR1 SGHNT and CDR2 YENEEA. CDR3 residues: CASSFGTSGTYNEQFF. The CDR3 DNA sequence: TGTGCCAGCAGCTTTGGGACTAGCGGTACCTACAATGAGCAGTTCTTC.

This clone was found once. The chain recombines TRBV4-1 with TRBJ1-4; 7 bases are shared with TRBD1. J was trimmed by 7 bases and V by 3 bases; bases with no gene match: 11. CDR1 is MGHRA, CDR2 YSYEKL, per germline. CDR3 size: 16 residues. The CDR3 bases are TGCGCCAGCAGCCAGGGGTCGACAGGGCGAATTGAAAAACTGTTTTTT. Translated, it gives CASSQGSTGRIEKLFF.

The chain couples TRBV28 to TRBJ2-2; D gene uncertain. In germline, CDR1 is MDHEN, CDR2 SYDVKM. V dropped 7 bases and J dropped 5 bases, with 8 bases sitting between them. This CDR3 region has 12 residues. The CDR3: CASTPSTGELFF. CDR3 bases: TGTGCCAGCACCCCGTCGACCGGGGAGCTGTTTTTT.

CDR3: CASSVGQGSTDTQYF. CDR3 nucleotide sequence: TGTGCCAGCAGCGTAGGACAGGGATCCACAGATACGCAGTATTTT. V and J are TRBV14 and TRBJ2-3; 8 bases match TRBD1. The CDR3 loop spans 15 amino acids. Germline loops: CDR1 SGHDN, CDR2 FVKESK. V was clipped by 5 bases and J by 2 bases; unmatched bases: 6.

The chain is built from TRBV6-5 and TRBJ2-1; 8 nucleotides align to TRBD2. V trimming: 0 bases; J trimming: 6 bases; junction bases outside the gene matches: 4. CDR1 and CDR2 (germline): MNHEY, SVGAGI. This CDR3 region has 15 residues. CDR3 sequence: CASSYSIAGPNEQFF. The CDR3 coding sequence is TGTGCCAGCAGTTACTCGATAGCGGGACCCAATGAGCAGTTCTTC.

The chain couples TRBV10-3 to TRBJ1-1; 7 positions match TRBD1. With V trimmed by 2 bases and J by 4 bases, 1 base remained unmatched. Germline V gene lookup returns CDR1 ENHRY and CDR2 SYGVKD. This CDR3 contains 13 residues. The CDR3 region has the DNA TGTGCCATCAGTGAGAGGGGGCGCACTGAAGCTTTCTTT. It translates to CAISERGRTEAFF.

A few counts support this clone. This sample includes further DNA sequences coding for the same CDR3. The chain employs TRBV6-5 and TRBJ1-2, with D perhaps TRBD1 (6 bases). The CDR3 loop spans 14 amino acids. Trimming pared 0 bases from V and 4 bases from J, leaving 9 bases between. Germline-derived CDR1 and CDR2 are MNHEY and SVGAGI. CDR3 residues: CASSYSGDTYGYTF. Here the CDR3 DNA reads TGTGCCAGCAGTTACTCGGGGGACACCTATGGCTACACCTTC.

This chain links TRBV5-1 with TRBJ2-7; TRBD1 aligns across 7 bases. The junction had 9 bases not matched to a gene; V was cut back by 7 bases and J by 5 bases. Germline lookup yields CDR1 SGHRS and CDR2 YFSETQ. The CDR3 has 13 residues. CDR3 loop: CASSEQGSHEQYF. CDR3 nucleotides: TGCGCCAGCTCAGAACAGGGGTCGCACGAGCAGTACTTC.

V and J are TRBV9 and TRBJ1-1; D remains ambiguous. Germline values: CDR1 SGDLS, CDR2 YYNGEE. The CDR3 sequence is 14 residues long. V was cut by 0 bases and J by 1 base, with 7 bases left in between. The chain's CDR3 is CASSVGRKNTEAFF. The CDR3 coding sequence is TGTGCCAGCAGCGTAGGGCGGAAGAACACTGAAGCTTTCTTT.

The V and J genes are TRBV5-4 and TRBJ2-3; 9 bases match TRBD1. Unmatched junction bases numbered 5, after V lost 4 bases and J lost 2 bases. The CDR3 is made up of 15 amino acids. The germline gives CDR1 SGHNT, CDR2 YYREEE (reference sequence). CDR3 in amino acids: CASSGGTGTTDTQYF. In DNA, the CDR3 is TGTGCCAGCAGCGGGGGGACAGGGACCACAGATACGCAGTATTTT.

This clone was seen a few times. This chain connects TRBV6-5 to TRBJ1-5; unclear D gene. Germline loops: CDR1 MNHEY, CDR2 SVGAGI. CDR3 size: 12 residues. Trimming left V 5 bases short and J 7 bases short, with 9 bases between. For the CDR3, the DNA is TGTGCCAGCAGTGAGGGAGGGCAGCCCCAGCATTTT. Amino acid sequence: CASSEGGQPQHF.

There are a few counts of this clone. The chain combines TRBV7-2 with TRBJ2-1; weak D call: TRBD1 (7 bases). Trimming stripped 5 bases from V and 3 bases from J, with 14 bases between. The length of the CDR3 is 15 residues. The germline CDR1 and CDR2 sequences are SGHTA and FQGNSA. In DNA, the CDR3 is TGTGCCAGCAGCCTCAGGGGGACTGACTACAATGAGCAGTTCTTC. Protein sequence: CASSLRGTDYNEQFF.

The CDR3 is CASRPEDFYQPQHF. The CDR3 DNA sequence: TGTGCCAGCAGACCAGAGGATTTTTATCAGCCCCAGCATTTT. The rearrangement links TRBV6-1 to TRBJ1-5; D unresolved. CDR3 length: 14 amino acids. Germline V gives CDR1 MNHNS, CDR2 SASEGT. Between the trimmed V and J ends, which lost 6 bases and 5 bases, there was a span of 14 bases.

This chain connects TRBV5-6 to TRBJ1-1; D perhaps matches TRBD1 (5 bases). The V and J ends lost 0 bases and 10 bases respectively, with 16 bases between them. Germline V gene sequence: CDR1 SGHDT, CDR2 YYEEEE. The CDR3 has 14 amino acids. The CDR3 bases are TGTGCCAGCAGCTTGGCCTCCTCGGGCGGGGGAGCTTTCTTT. It encodes CASSLASSGGGAFF.